The source of this TCR beta chain is a study of CD8 T cells in ankylosing spondylitis. This CDR3 region has 13 residues. Between the trimmed V and J ends, which lost 3 bases and 8 bases, there was a span of 14 bases. Per the germline V gene, CDR1 is SGHRS and CDR2 is YFSETQ. This clonotype was observed at least ten times. Its antigen is unidentified. General study results and limits: Clones linked to the disease showed a CD8+ phenotype. They occurred at relatively low frequencies in peripheral blood. Ankylosing spondylitis blood seemed to carry a telltale TCR beta motif made of about 8 highly homologous variants. It was reported that disease-linked clones were significantly enriched in matched ankylosing spondylitis synovial fluid.

Quantitative 5'-RACE was performed with molecular barcodes, and it yielded the TCR beta libraries. TCRdb re-called the 5' RACE reads with MiXCR, one entry per CDR3 protein. Here the sample spans fewer than 750,000 distinct CDR3 sequences, roughly 19% being singletons. This clonotype was obtained from a male donor with ankylosing spondylitis. Sample: blood, either unsorted or a sorted T cell fraction (not recorded which). This rearrangement joins TRBV5-1 to TRBJ1-2, with D possibly matching TRBD1 (5 bases). In DNA form, the CDR3 reads TGCGCCAGCAGCTCGACAGAGCATGGAGGCTACACCTTC. Encoded protein: CASSSTEHGGYTF.